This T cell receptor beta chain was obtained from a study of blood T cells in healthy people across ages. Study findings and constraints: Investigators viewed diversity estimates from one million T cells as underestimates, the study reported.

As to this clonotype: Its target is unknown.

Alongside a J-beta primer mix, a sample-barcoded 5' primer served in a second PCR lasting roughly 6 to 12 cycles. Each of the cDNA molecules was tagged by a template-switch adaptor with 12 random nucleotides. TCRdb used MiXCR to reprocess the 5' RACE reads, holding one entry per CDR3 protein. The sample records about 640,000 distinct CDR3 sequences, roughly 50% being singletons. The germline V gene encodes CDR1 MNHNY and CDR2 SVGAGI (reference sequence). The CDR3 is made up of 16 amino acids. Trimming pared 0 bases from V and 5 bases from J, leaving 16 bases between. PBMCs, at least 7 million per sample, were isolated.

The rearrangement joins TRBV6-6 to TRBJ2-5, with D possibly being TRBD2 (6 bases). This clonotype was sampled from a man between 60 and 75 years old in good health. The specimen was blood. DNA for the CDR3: TGTGCCAGCAGTTACTCACTGGGAGGAGAGGGGGAGACCCAGTACTTC. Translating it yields CASSYSLGGEGETQYF.